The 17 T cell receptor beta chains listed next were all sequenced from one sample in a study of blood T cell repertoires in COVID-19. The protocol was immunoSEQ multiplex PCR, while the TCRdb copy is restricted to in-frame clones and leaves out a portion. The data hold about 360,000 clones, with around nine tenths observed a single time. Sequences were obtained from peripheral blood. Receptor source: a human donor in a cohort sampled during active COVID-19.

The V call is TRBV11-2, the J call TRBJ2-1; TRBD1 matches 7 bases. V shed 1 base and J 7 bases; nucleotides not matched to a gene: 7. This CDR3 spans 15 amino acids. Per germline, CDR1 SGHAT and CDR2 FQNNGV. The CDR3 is CASSLGRGHYNEQFF. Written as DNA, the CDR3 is TGTGCCAGCAGCTTAGGTAGGGGGCATTATAATGAGCAGTTCTTC.

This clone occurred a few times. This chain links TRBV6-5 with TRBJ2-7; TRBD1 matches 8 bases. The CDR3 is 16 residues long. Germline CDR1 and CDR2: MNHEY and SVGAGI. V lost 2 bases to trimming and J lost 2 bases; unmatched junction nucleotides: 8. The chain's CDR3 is CASSYRTGTDPYEQYF. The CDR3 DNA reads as TGTGCCAGCAGTTACCGGACAGGGACCGATCCCTACGAGCAGTACTTC.

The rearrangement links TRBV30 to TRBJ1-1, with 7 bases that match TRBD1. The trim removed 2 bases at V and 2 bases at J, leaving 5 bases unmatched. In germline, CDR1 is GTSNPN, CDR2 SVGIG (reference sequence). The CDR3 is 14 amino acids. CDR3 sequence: CAWSTGQKNTEAFF. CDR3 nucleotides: TGTGCCTGGAGTACGGGACAGAAAAACACTGAAGCTTTCTTT.

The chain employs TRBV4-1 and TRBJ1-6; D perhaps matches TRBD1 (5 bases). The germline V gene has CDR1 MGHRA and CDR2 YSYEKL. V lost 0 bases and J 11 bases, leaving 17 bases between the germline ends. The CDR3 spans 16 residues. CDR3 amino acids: CASSQEGAGRLAPLHF. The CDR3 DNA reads TGCGCCAGCAGCCAAGAAGGGGCAGGGCGATTGGCACCCCTCCACTTT.

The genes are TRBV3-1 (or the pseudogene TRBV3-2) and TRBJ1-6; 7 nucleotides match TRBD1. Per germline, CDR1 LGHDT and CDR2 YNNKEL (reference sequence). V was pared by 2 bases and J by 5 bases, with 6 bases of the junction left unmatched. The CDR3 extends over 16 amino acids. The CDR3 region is CASSQPYRGDNSPLHF. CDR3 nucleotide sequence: TGTGCCAGCAGCCAACCCTACAGGGGAGATAATTCACCCCTCCACTTT.

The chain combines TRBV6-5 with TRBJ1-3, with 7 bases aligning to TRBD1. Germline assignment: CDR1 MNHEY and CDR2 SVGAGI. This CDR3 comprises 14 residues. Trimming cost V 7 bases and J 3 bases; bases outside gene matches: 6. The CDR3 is CASNERQGGNTIYF. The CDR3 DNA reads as TGTGCCAGCAACGAGAGACAGGGTGGAAACACCATATATTTT.

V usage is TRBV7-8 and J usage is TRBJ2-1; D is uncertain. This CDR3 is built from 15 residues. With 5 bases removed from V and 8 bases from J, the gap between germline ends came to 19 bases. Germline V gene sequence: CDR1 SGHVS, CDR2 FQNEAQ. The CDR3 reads CASSQKKFRLDEQFF. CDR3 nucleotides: TGTGCCAGCAGCCAGAAAAAATTCAGGCTCGATGAGCAGTTCTTC.

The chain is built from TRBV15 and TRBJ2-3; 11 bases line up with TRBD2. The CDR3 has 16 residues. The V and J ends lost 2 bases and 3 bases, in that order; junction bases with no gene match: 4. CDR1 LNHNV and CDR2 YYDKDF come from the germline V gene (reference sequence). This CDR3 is CATSRSSGRGTDTQYF. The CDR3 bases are TGTGCCACCAGCAGAAGTAGCGGGAGGGGAACAGATACGCAGTATTTT.

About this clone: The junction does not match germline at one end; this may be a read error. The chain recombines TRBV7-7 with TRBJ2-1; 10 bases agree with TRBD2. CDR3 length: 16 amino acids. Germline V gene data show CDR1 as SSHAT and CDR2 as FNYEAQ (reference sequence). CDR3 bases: TGTGCTAGCAGCTGGGAAGCGGGGGGGTCCTACAATGAGCAGTTCTTC. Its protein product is CASSWEAGGSYNEQFF.

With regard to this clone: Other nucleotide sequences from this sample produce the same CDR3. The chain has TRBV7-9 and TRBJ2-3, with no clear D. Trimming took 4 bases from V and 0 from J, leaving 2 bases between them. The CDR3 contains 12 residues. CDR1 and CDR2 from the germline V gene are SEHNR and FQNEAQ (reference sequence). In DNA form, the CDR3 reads TGTGCCAGCAGCTCGAGCACAGATACGCAGTATTTT. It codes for CASSSSTDTQYF.

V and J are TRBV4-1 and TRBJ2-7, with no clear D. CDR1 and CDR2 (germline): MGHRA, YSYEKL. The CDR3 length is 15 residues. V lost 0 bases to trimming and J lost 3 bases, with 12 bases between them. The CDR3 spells CASSQDRGTSYEQYF. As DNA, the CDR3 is TGCGCCAGCAGCCAAGATCGAGGCACGAGCTACGAGCAGTACTTC.

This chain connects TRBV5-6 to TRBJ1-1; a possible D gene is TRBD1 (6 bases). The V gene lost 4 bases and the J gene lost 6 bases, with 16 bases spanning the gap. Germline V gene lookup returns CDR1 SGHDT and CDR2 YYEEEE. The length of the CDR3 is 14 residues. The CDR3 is CASSANRARPEAFF. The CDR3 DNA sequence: TGTGCCAGCAGCGCTAACAGGGCGCGGCCTGAAGCTTTCTTT.

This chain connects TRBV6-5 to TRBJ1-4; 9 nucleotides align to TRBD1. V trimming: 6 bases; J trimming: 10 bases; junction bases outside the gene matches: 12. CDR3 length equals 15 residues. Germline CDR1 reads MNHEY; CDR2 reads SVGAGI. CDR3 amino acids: CASRAPGQGLRKLFF. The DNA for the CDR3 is TGTGCCAGCAGAGCCCCGGGACAGGGATTGAGAAAACTGTTTTTT.

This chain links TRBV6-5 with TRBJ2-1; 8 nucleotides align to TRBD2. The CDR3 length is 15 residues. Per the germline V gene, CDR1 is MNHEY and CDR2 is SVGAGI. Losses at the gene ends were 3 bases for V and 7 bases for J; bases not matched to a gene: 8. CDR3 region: CASSYGTGGINEQFF. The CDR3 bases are TGTGCCAGCAGTTATGGGACGGGGGGGATAAATGAGCAGTTCTTC.

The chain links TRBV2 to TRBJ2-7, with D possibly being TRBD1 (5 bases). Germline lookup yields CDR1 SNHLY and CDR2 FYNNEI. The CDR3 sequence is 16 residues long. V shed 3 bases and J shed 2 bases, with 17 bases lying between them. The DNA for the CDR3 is TGTGCCAGCAGTGATCTGATAGGCAGGGCGGCCTACGAGCAGTACTTC. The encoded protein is CASSDLIGRAAYEQYF.

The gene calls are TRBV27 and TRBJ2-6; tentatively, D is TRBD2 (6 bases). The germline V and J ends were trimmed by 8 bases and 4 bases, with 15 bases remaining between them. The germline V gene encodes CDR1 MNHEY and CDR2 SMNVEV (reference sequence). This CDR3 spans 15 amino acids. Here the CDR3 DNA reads TGTGCCAGCCGGGACTGGGGCGAGGGGGCCAACGTCCTGACTTTC. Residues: CASRDWGEGANVLTF.

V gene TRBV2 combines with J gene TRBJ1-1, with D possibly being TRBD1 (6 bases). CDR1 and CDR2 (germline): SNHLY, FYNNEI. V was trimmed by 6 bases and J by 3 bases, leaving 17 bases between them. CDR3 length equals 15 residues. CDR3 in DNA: TGTGCCAGCAGATGGGGGGGCGGCCCAGACACTGAAGCTTTCTTT. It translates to CASRWGGGPDTEAFF.